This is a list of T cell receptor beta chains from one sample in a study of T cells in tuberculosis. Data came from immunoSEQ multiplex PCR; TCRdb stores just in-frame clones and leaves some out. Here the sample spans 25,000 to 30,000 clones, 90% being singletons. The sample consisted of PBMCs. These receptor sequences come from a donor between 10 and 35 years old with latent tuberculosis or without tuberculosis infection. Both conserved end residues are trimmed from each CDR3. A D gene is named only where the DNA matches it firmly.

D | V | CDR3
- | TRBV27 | ASSLTPRQGMTGELF
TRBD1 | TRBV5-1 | ASSAAGTGGHT
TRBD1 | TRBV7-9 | ASSFEGAAGELF
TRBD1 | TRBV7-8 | ASSTQPGTVFNQPQH
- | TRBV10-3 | AISPQGGNIQY
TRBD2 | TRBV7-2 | ASSIGLAGVETQY
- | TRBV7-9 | ASSTGVSYEQY
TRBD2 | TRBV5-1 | ASSLTGGTGELF
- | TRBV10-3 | AISDVGAYEQY
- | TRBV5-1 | ASSSGTGADTQY
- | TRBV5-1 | ATSPGTLQETQY
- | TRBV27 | ATGETSYEQY
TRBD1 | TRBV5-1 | ASSSQPGQGNTEAF
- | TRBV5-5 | ASSLQWQGNSPLH
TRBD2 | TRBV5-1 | ASSLSSGGAAYNEQF
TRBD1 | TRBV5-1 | ASSLGDREANTIY
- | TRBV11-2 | ASSHGAWRDEQY
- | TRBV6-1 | ASSEGGQPQH
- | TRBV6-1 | ASSEGSSYNEQF
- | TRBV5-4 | ASSFRGAGNTIY
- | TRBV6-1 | ASTGYGSPLH
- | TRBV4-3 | ASSRKGANSPLH
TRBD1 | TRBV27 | ASSSKGTDRNQPQH
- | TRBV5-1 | ASSLTGVNQETQY
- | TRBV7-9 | ASSLGRQAGYT
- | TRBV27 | ASGEDFEPQH
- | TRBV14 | ASSQVRGVWNSPLH
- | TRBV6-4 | ASRAVWDQPQH
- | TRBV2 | ASTSAQGSGNTIY
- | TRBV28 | ASSLGGLGHYGYT
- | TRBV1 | TSSQEGHSNQPQH